The 26 T cell receptor beta chains below all came from one sample that was sequenced in a study of T cells after yellow fever vaccination. TCRdb processed the 5' RACE reads anew with MiXCR; each CDR3 protein has one entry. Found here are approximately 300,000 distinct CDR3 sequences, about 10% of them singletons; the top ten hold over 3%. The sequenced sample was CD4+ T cells sorted from PBMCs, obtained 45 days after the yellow fever booster vaccination. Source of these receptors: a young man who received the YFV17D yellow fever vaccine.

This clonotype appeared many times. The CDR3 DNA reads TGTGCCAGCAGCAGACAGGGGTACACCGGGGAGCTGTTTTTT. Encoded protein: CASSRQGYTGELFF. The rearrangement links TRBV12-3 or TRBV12-4 to TRBJ2-2; TRBD1 agrees at 8 bases. The trim removed 6 bases at V and 3 bases at J, leaving 3 bases unmatched. The CDR3 length is 14 residues.

This clonotype was picked up a small number of times. The chain carries TRBV24-1 and TRBJ1-1; D may be TRBD1 (5 bases). Deletions cut 3 bases from V and 3 bases from J, with 7 bases between. The CDR3 spans 13 residues. Germline loops: CDR1 KGHDR, CDR2 SFDVKD. DNA of the CDR3: TGTGCCACCAGTGATCGGACACACACTGAAGCTTTCTTT. This gives the protein CATSDRTHTEAFF.

This clonotype was detected a few times. V gene TRBV20-1 combines with J gene TRBJ2-1, with D perhaps matching TRBD2 (6 bases). V lost 6 bases to trimming and J lost 5 bases, with 17 bases between them. This CDR3 contains 14 residues. Germline V gene sequence: CDR1 DFQATT, CDR2 SNEGSKA (reference sequence). Here the CDR3 DNA reads TGCAGTGCCATCGGGACTCTAAGGGACAATGAGCAGTTCTTC. Its protein is CSAIGTLRDNEQFF.

This clonotype was recorded at least ten times. The chain has TRBV7-2 and TRBJ2-5; perhaps TRBD2 as D (5 bases). Germline V CDR1 and CDR2: SGHTA, FQGNSA. The length of the CDR3 is 13 residues. V was clipped by 3 bases and J by 5 bases, with 10 bases between them. In DNA form, the CDR3 reads TGTGCCAGCAGCTTTAGCACGGGGGAGACCCAGTACTTC. Residues: CASSFSTGETQYF.

V is TRBV4-1 and J is TRBJ1-2; possible D gene TRBD1, 5 bases. Trimming shortened V by 2 bases and J by 0 bases, and 22 bases separated the two germline ends. Germline V lookup: CDR1 MGHRA, CDR2 YSYEKL. This CDR3 has 19 residues. Here the CDR3 DNA reads TGCGCCAGCAGCCAACCTACGGCTGGGGCAGCCACTACTAACTATGGCTACACCTTC. This translates into CASSQPTAGAATTNYGYTF.

The chain combines TRBV4-3 with TRBJ1-4, with D perhaps matching TRBD1 (5 bases). Between the trimmed V and J ends, which lost 0 bases and 7 bases, there was a span of 12 bases. This CDR3 has 15 amino acids. In germline, CDR1 is LGHNA, CDR2 YSLEER. The chain's CDR3 is CASSQDTVRGEKLFF. The CDR3 DNA reads as TGCGCCAGCAGCCAAGATACCGTAAGGGGTGAAAAACTGTTTTTT.

This clonotype was observed at least ten times. V and J are TRBV12-3 or TRBV12-4 and TRBJ1-2; D is unclear. CDR3 length: 14 residues. V was clipped by 6 bases and J by 8 bases, with 19 bases between them. The CDR3 DNA is TGTGCCAGCAGGGACGAGGACGGTGCTGGAGGCTACACCTTC. This gives the protein CASRDEDGAGGYTF.

This clonotype occurred a few times. The chain couples TRBV12-3 or TRBV12-4 to TRBJ1-6, with TRBD1 matching 7 bases. The CDR3 has 15 amino acids. V dropped 3 bases and J dropped 7; count of bases not matched to a gene: 6. The CDR3 loop reads CASSFSGTDNSPLHF. As DNA, the CDR3 is TGTGCCAGCAGTTTTTCCGGGACAGACAATTCACCCCTCCACTTT.

This clonotype was recorded a few times. This chain joins TRBV20-1 and TRBJ2-3; possible D gene TRBD1, 6 bases. V lost 6 bases and J lost 3, with 16 bases in between. CDR1 is DFQATT and CDR2 is SNEGSKA in the germline V gene (reference sequence). The CDR3 sequence is 14 residues long. CDR3 nucleotides: TGCAGTGCAAGGACAGATCCCTGGACAGATACGCAGTATTTT. Protein product: CSARTDPWTDTQYF.

This chain joins TRBV11-1 and TRBJ1-4; no reliable D call. The V end was cut by 6 bases, the J end by 0 bases, with 11 bases between. This CDR3 spans 15 amino acids. Germline V lookup: CDR1 SGHAT, CDR2 FQDESV (reference sequence). This chain's CDR3 is CASRKDGATNEKLFF. CDR3 coding DNA: TGTGCCAGCAGGAAAGACGGAGCAACTAATGAAAAACTGTTTTTT.

This chain connects TRBV20-1 to TRBJ1-5, with D tentatively TRBD1 (6 bases). The length of the CDR3 is 13 residues. CDR1 is DFQATT and CDR2 is SNEGSKA in the germline V gene (reference sequence). Trimming took off 5 bases at V and 11 bases at J, with 19 bases between the two ends. As DNA, the CDR3 is TGCAGTGCTGTACAGGGTGTAGTTAGGACCCAGCATTTT. Protein sequence: CSAVQGVVRTQHF.

The V and J genes are TRBV20-1 and TRBJ2-7; 7 bases are shared with TRBD1. After removal of 3 bases from V and 2 bases from J, the junction contained 7 bases not matched to a gene. Germline CDR1 DFQATT, CDR2 SNEGSKA (reference sequence). CDR3 length equals 14 residues. CDR3 amino acids: CSASTPQGAYEQYV. The CDR3 nucleotides are TGCAGTGCTAGCACCCCGCAGGGGGCCTACGAGCAGTACGTC.

The chain recombines TRBV2 with TRBJ2-7; D is ambiguous. This CDR3 is 11 amino acids long. In germline, CDR1 is SNHLY, CDR2 FYNNEI. Trimming removed 4 bases from V and 9 bases from J, with 10 bases in between. For the CDR3, the DNA is TGTGCCAGCAGTGTGGGTTACTGGCAGTACGTC. It encodes CASSVGYWQYV.

This clonotype turned up a few times. The chain combines TRBV7-2 with TRBJ2-5, with 7 bases fitting TRBD1. The germline CDR1 and CDR2 sequences are SGHTA and FQGNSA. The CDR3 loop spans 15 amino acids. The V segment lost 4 bases and the J segment 5 bases; nucleotides outside the gene matches: 10. As DNA, the CDR3 is TGTGCCAGCAGCTCCCCCATAGGGGGACAGGAGACCCAGTACTTC. This translates into CASSSPIGGQETQYF. The full variable domain, completed using reference TRBV7-2 and TRBJ2-5, is GAGVSQSPSNKVTEKGKDVELRCDPISGHTALYWYRQSLGQGLEFLIYFQGNSAPDKSGLPSDRFSAERTGGSVSTLTIQRTQQEDSAVYLCASSSPIGGQETQYFGPGTRLLVL.

At least ten counts were recorded for this clonotype. The chain is built from TRBV5-1 and TRBJ1-5, with a possible D match to TRBD1 (5 bases). Trimming stripped 0 bases from V and 1 base from J, with 8 bases between. The CDR3 length is 15 residues. Germline CDR1 reads SGHRS; CDR2 reads YFSETQ. The CDR3 region is CASSLGGTSNQPQHF. CDR3 DNA: TGCGCCAGCAGCTTGGGGGGCACAAGCAATCAGCCCCAGCATTTT.

This clonotype occurred once. The CDR3 loop reads CSAPGPGTDTQYF. The CDR3 DNA reads TGCAGTGCCCCTGGACCGGGCACAGATACGCAGTATTTT. The chain uses TRBV20-1 and TRBJ2-3; D unresolved. Trimming took 6 bases from V and 1 from J, leaving 11 bases between them. This CDR3 is built from 13 residues. Germline values: CDR1 DFQATT, CDR2 SNEGSKA (reference sequence).

CDR3 sequence: CSARFSGLDAGANVLTF. CDR3 coding DNA: TGCAGTGCTAGATTTTCGGGCCTGGACGCTGGGGCCAACGTCCTGACTTTC. This chain uses TRBV20-1 with TRBJ2-6; D is uncertain. This CDR3 is built from 17 residues. The germline V gene encodes CDR1 DFQATT and CDR2 SNEGSKA (reference sequence). V was pared by 2 bases and J by 2 bases, with 16 bases between.

This clonotype appeared a few times. V usage is TRBV6-5 and J usage is TRBJ2-7; perhaps TRBD2 as D (5 bases). CDR1 is MNHEY and CDR2 is SVGAGI in the germline V gene. V dropped 0 bases and J dropped 3 bases, with 21 bases sitting between them. There are 18 residues in the CDR3. CDR3 region: CASSYSGKVGRGYYEQYF. The CDR3 DNA follows: TGTGCCAGCAGTTACTCTGGGAAAGTGGGCCGAGGGTACTACGAGCAGTACTTC.

The chain has TRBV20-1 and TRBJ1-1; D possibly corresponds to TRBD1 (6 bases). V lost 3 bases and J lost 6, with 26 bases in between. The V gene's germline CDR1 is DFQATT and CDR2 SNEGSKA (reference sequence). The CDR3 is made up of 17 amino acids. This chain's CDR3 is CSASRRRGLASGSEAFF. CDR3 coding DNA: TGCAGTGCTAGCCGGAGGAGGGGGTTAGCAAGTGGATCTGAAGCTTTCTTT.

This clonotype has only a few counts. The V gene is TRBV6-1, the J gene TRBJ1-1; 7 nucleotides line up with TRBD1. The germline V gene encodes CDR1 MNHNS and CDR2 SASEGT. Trimming at V came to 9 bases and at J to 3 bases, leaving 7 bases not matched to a gene. There are 13 residues in the CDR3. The CDR3 spells CASQQGLDTEAFF. For the CDR3, the DNA is TGTGCCAGTCAACAGGGGCTCGACACTGAAGCTTTCTTT.

This clonotype was seen repeatedly, ten times or more. V is TRBV20-1 and J is TRBJ2-1; D may be TRBD1 (5 bases). The CDR3 is made up of 15 amino acids. The V gene lost 6 bases and the J gene lost 6 bases, with 21 bases spanning the gap. Germline CDR1 is DFQATT and CDR2 is SNEGSKA (reference sequence). CDR3 in amino acids: CSAHIRSSQGNEQFF. CDR3 in DNA: TGCAGTGCCCACATACGCTCCTCCCAGGGCAATGAGCAGTTCTTC.

This clonotype was seen only a few times. This chain uses TRBV30 with TRBJ2-1, with 7 bases lining up with TRBD2. CDR1 is GTSNPN, CDR2 SVGIG, per germline (reference sequence). V gave up 0 bases and J gave up 3 bases; unmatched junction bases: 2. The CDR3 is 14 residues long. Written as DNA, the CDR3 is TGTGCCTGGAGTGTACAGCGGGGCTACAATGAGCAGTTCTTC. Its translation: CAWSVQRGYNEQFF.

This clonotype has just a few counts. The chain joins TRBV29-1 to TRBJ2-7; 8 bases agree with TRBD2. The germline V gene encodes CDR1 SQVTM and CDR2 ANQGSEA. V shed 4 bases, J shed 1 base, and the junction held 0 bases outside the gene matches. There are 12 residues in the CDR3. DNA of the CDR3: TGCAGCGTTGGACTAGCGTCCTACGAGCAGTACTTC. The encoded protein is CSVGLASYEQYF.

In this sample, this clonotype turned up many times. Relative to the germline gene, one junction end is altered; a read error may explain this. The CDR3 loop is CASSLGTGGQETQYF. DNA of the CDR3: TGTGCCAGCAGCTTAGGGACAGGGGGCCAAGAGACCCAGTACTTC. The J gene is TRBJ2-5, the V gene TRBV5-1, with 11 bases aligning to TRBD1. Germline V CDR1 and CDR2: SGHRS, YFSETQ. The CDR3 sequence is 15 residues long.

This clonotype was seen a handful of times. CDR3 nucleotides: TGTGCCAGCAGCTTGGCTCAGGGCTACGAGCAGTACTTC. Translated, it gives CASSLAQGYEQYF. V is TRBV5-4 and J is TRBJ2-7; perhaps TRBD1 as D (5 bases). The germline V and J ends were trimmed by 0 bases and 3 bases, with 7 bases remaining between them. Germline V gene lookup returns CDR1 SGHNT and CDR2 YYREEE (reference sequence). This CDR3 has 13 amino acids.

Many counts were recorded for this clonotype. The CDR3, as DNA: TGTGCCAGCAGCTTGGCCAATTCAGATACGCAGTATTTT. Its protein product is CASSLANSDTQYF. This chain joins TRBV5-6 and TRBJ2-3; no clear D gene. The CDR3 spans 13 residues. V was cut by 0 bases and J by 4 bases, with 6 bases left in between. Germline V lookup: CDR1 SGHDT, CDR2 YYEEEE.